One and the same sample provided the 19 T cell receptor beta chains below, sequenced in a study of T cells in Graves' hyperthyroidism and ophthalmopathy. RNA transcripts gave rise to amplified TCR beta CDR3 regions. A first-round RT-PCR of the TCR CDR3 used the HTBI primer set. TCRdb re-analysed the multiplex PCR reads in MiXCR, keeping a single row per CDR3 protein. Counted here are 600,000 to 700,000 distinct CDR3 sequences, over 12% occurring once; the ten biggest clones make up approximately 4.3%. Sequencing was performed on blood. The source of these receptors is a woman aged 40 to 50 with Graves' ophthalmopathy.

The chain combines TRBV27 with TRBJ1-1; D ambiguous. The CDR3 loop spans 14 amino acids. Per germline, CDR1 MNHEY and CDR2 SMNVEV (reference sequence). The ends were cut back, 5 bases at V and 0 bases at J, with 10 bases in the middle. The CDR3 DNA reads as TGTGCCAGCAGTGCGACATCAGTGAACACTGAAGCTTTCTTT. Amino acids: CASSATSVNTEAFF.

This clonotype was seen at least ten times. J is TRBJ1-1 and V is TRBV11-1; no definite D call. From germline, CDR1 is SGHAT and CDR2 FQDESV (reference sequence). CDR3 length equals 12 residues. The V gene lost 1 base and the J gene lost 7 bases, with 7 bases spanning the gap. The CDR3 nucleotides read TGTGCCAGCAGCTTAGGCTGGGATGAAGCTTTCTTT. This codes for CASSLGWDEAFF.

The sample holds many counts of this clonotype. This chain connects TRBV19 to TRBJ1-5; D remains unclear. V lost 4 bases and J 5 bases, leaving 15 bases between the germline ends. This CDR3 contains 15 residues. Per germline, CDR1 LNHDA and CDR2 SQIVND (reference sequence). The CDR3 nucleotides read TGTGCCAGTAGTACCCAGACACGGTACGATCAGCCCCAGCATTTT. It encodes CASSTQTRYDQPQHF.

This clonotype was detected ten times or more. CDR3 DNA: TGTGCCAGCAGTAGTCCCGGGACAGGCAACGCTAACGGCTACACCTTC. Translation gives CASSSPGTGNANGYTF. This chain uses TRBV6-1 with TRBJ1-2; 8 bases fit TRBD1. With V trimmed by 5 bases and J by 8 bases, 16 bases remained unmatched. CDR3 length equals 16 residues. Germline CDR1 MNHNS, CDR2 SASEGT.

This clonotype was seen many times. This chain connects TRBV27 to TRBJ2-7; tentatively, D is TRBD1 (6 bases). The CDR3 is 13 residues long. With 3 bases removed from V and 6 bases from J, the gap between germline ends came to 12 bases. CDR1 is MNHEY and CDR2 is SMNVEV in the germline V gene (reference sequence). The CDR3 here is CASSFTTGPEQYF. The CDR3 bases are TGTGCCAGCAGTTTCACCACAGGGCCCGAGCAGTACTTC.

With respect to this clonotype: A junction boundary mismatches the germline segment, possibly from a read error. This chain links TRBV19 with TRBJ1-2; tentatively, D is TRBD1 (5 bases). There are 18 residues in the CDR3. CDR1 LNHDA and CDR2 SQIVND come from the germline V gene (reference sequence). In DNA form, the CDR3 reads TGTGCCAGTACCTTGGGAATATTCTCCAGGGAAGCTAACTGTGGCTACACCTTC. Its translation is CASTLGIFSREANCGYTF.

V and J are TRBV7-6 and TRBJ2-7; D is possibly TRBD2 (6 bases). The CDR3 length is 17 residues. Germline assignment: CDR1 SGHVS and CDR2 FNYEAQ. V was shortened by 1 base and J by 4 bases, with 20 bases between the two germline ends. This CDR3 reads CASSLGREQASGYEQYF. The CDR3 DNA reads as TGTGCCAGCAGCTTAGGAAGGGAACAAGCAAGCGGGTACGAGCAGTACTTC.

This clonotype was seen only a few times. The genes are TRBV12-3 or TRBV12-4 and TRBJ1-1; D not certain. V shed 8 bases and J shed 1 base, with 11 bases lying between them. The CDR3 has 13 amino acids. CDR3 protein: CASLQNQNTEAFF. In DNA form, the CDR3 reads TGTGCCAGCCTACAAAACCAGAACACTGAAGCTTTCTTT.

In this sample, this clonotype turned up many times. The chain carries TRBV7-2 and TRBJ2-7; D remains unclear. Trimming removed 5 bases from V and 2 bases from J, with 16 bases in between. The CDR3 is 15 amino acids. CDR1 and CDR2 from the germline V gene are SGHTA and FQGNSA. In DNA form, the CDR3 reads TGTGCCAGCAGCCACGGCAGTCACGACCCCTACGAGCAGTACTTC. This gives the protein CASSHGSHDPYEQYF.

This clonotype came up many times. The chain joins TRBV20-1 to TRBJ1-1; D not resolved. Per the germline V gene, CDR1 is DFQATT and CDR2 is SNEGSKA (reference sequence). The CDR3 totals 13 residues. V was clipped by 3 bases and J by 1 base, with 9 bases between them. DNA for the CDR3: TGCAGTGCTAGTCGACCGAGGAACACTGAAGCTTTCTTT. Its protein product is CSASRPRNTEAFF.

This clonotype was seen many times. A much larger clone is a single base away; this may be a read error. The CDR3 region is CASSKTVPYEQYF. The CDR3 coding sequence is TGTGCCAGCAGTAAGACAGTCCCCTACGAGCAGTACTTC. V gene TRBV2 combines with J gene TRBJ2-7; D is perhaps TRBD1 (5 bases). CDR1 is SNHLY, CDR2 FYNNEI, per germline. This CDR3 is built from 13 residues. Trimming stripped 5 bases from V and 2 bases from J, with 10 bases between.

The CDR3 DNA reads TGTGCCAGCAGTTTATATGGGGACAGGGGGAACGAGCAGTACTTC. Translation gives CASSLYGDRGNEQYF. The chain is built from TRBV12-3 or TRBV12-4 and TRBJ2-7; 11 nucleotides align to TRBD1. V dropped 2 bases and J dropped 5; count of bases not matched to a gene: 5. The CDR3 is made up of 15 amino acids.

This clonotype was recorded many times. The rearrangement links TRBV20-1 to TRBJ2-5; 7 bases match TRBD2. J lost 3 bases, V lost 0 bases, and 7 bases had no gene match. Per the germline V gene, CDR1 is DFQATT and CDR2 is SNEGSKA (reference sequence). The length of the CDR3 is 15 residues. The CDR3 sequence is CSARDSGRVKETQYF. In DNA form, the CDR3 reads TGCAGTGCTAGAGATTCAGGGAGGGTTAAAGAGACCCAGTACTTC.

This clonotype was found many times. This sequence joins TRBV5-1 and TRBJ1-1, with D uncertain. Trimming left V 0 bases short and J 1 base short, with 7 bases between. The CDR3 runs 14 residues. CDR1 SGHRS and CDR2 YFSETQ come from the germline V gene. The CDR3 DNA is TGCGCCAGCAGCTTGGAAAGGGCGAACACTGAAGCTTTCTTT. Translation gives CASSLERANTEAFF.

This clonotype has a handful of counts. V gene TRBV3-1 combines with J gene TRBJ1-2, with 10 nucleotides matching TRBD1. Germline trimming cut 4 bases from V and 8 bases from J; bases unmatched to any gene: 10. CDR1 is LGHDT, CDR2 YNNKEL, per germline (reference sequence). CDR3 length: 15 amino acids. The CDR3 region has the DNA TGTGCCAGCAGCCCCCGGGACAGGGGAGAGGGGGGCTACACCTTC. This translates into CASSPRDRGEGGYTF.

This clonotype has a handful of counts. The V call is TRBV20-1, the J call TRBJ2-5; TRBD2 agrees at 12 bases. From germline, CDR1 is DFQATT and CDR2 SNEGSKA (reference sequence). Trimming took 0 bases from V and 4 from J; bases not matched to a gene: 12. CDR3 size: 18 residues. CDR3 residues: CSARDVGLAGPWGETQYF. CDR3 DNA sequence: TGCAGTGCTAGAGATGTCGGACTAGCGGGACCCTGGGGAGAGACCCAGTACTTC.

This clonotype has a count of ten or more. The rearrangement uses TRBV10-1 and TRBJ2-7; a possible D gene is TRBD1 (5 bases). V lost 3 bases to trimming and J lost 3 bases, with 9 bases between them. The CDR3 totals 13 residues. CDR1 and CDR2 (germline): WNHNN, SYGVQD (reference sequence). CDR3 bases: TGCGCCAGCAGTGAATCACAGGACTACGAGCAGTACTTC. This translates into CASSESQDYEQYF.

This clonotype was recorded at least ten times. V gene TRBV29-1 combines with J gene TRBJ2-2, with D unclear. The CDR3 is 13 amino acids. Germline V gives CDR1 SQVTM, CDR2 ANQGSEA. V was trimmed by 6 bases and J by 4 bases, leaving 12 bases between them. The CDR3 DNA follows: TGCAGCGTCCCTAGTCGAGCCACCGGGGAGCTGTTTTTT. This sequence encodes CSVPSRATGELFF.

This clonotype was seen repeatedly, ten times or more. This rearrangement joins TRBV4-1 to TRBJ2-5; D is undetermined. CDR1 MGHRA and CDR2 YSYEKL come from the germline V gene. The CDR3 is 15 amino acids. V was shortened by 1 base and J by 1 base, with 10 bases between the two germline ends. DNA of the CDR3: TGCGCCAGCAGCCAAGGAGCAGTCCGCCAAGAGACCCAGTACTTC. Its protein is CASSQGAVRQETQYF.